This T cell receptor (beta chain) originates from a study of blood T cell repertoires in COVID-19. Profiled with immunoSEQ multiplex PCR; TCRdb holds only in-frame clones, not every one. The table records 300,000 to 400,000 clones, 89% of them present only once. This clone was detected only a few times. CDR1 SGDLS and CDR2 YYNGEE come from the germline V gene. Trimming pared 4 bases from V and 2 bases from J, leaving 16 bases between. This CDR3 is 16 amino acids long. The sequenced sample consisted of PBMCs or T cells enriched from blood (not recorded which). The V call is TRBV9, the J call TRBJ2-1, with a possible D match to TRBD2 (6 bases). The source of this sequence is a man aged 55 to 69 who had recovered from COVID-19. The CDR3 DNA sequence: TGTGCCAGCAGCAGAGGGGCGGGGCCCACCTACAATGAGCAGTTCTTC. Translation gives CASSRGAGPTYNEQFF.